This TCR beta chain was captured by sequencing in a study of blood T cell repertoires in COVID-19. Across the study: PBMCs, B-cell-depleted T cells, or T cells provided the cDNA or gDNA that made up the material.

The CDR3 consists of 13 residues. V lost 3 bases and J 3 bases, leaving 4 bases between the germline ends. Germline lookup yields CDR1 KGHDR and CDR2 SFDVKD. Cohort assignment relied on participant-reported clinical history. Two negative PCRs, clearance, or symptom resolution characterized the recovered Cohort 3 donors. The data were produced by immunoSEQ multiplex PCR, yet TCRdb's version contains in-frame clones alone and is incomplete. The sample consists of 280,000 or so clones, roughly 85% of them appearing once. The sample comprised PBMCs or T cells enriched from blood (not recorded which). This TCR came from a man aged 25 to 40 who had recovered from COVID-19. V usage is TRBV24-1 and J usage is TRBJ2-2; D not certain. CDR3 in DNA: TGTGCCACCAGTGATCCTTACACCGGGGAGCTGTTTTTT. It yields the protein CATSDPYTGELFF.